Each of the 7 T cell receptor beta chains below was sequenced from the same sample in a study of T cell responses to AZD1222 COVID-19 vaccine. TCRdb's copy holds only in-frame clones and misses some; the assay was immunoSEQ multiplex PCR. The sample has about 130,000 clones, about nine tenths seen once; the top ten hold around 22%. The starting material was peripheral blood, obtained on day 0 of AZD1222 vaccination. These receptors were obtained from an adult in good health.

The CDR3 bases are TGTGCCAGCAGCGGGGGGGTCTCCTACGAGCAGTACTTC. Protein sequence: CASSGGVSYEQYF. The chain couples TRBV28 to TRBJ2-7, with TRBD2 identical over 8 bases. After removal of 6 bases from V and 0 bases from J, the junction contained 1 base not matched to a gene. This CDR3 has 13 amino acids. Germline V gene sequence: CDR1 MDHEN, CDR2 SYDVKM. Full variable domain (outside the CDR3, taken from reference TRBV28 and TRBJ2-7): DVKVTQSSRYLVKRTGEKVFLECVQDMDHENMFWYRQDPGLGLRLIYFSYDVKMKEKGDIPEGYSVSREKKERFSLILESASTNQTSMYLCASSGGVSYEQYFGPGTRLTVT.

The sample holds one count of this clone. V usage is TRBV19 and J usage is TRBJ2-2; D gene ambiguous. CDR3 length equals 15 residues. Germline values: CDR1 LNHDA, CDR2 SQIVND (reference sequence). The germline V and J ends were trimmed by 0 bases and 4 bases, with 9 bases remaining between them. The CDR3 nucleotides are TGTGCCAGTAGTATAGAAGGCAGGCTCACCGGGGAGCTGTTTTTT. As protein: CASSIEGRLTGELFF.

The chain joins TRBV2 to TRBJ2-7; tentatively, D is TRBD1 (5 bases). The V end lost 6 bases, the J end lost 4 bases, and 10 bases lay between the germline ends. The CDR3 loop spans 12 amino acids. Germline CDR1 SNHLY, CDR2 FYNNEI. The CDR3 region is CASSQTGYEQYF. The CDR3, as DNA: TGTGCCAGCAGCCAAACAGGTTACGAGCAGTACTTC.

This chain links TRBV5-6 with TRBJ2-5; D is unclear. Germline V gene sequence: CDR1 SGHDT, CDR2 YYEEEE. This CDR3 contains 15 residues. Trimming removed 1 base from V and 6 bases from J, with 16 bases in between. The DNA for the CDR3 is TGTGCCAGCAGCTTGATGAGTCCAGTCAGAAAGACCCAGTACTTC. This gives the protein CASSLMSPVRKTQYF.

The chain couples TRBV28 to TRBJ1-5, with a tentative D call TRBD1 (6 bases). The V end lost 6 bases, the J end lost 0 bases, and 15 bases lay between the germline ends. The CDR3 runs 16 residues. Germline lookup yields CDR1 MDHEN and CDR2 SYDVKM. CDR3 DNA sequence: TGTGCCAGCAGGCGGGACACCGGGTATAGCAATCAGCCCCAGCATTTT. As protein: CASRRDTGYSNQPQHF.

The chain has TRBV7-9 and TRBJ1-1; D gene uncertain. Trimming took 5 bases from V and 2 from J, leaving 6 bases between them. CDR1 SEHNR and CDR2 FQNEAQ come from the germline V gene (reference sequence). The CDR3 runs to 12 residues. The CDR3 DNA reads TGTGCCAGCAGCCCCTCCAACACTGAAGCTTTCTTT. As protein: CASSPSNTEAFF.

This rearrangement joins TRBV7-9 to TRBJ2-5, with D hard to call. Germline V gene sequence: CDR1 SEHNR, CDR2 FQNEAQ (reference sequence). V was pared by 5 bases and J by 2 bases, with 9 bases between. The CDR3 extends over 13 amino acids. The chain's CDR3 is CASSPRKQETQYF. CDR3 sequence (DNA): TGTGCCAGCAGCCCCCGTAAGCAAGAGACCCAGTACTTC.